Listed below are T cell receptor beta chains from one sample, sequenced in a study of blood T cell repertoires in COVID-19. Profiling relied on immunoSEQ multiplex PCR, and the TCRdb table lists in-frame clones only, not all of them. The top ten clones hold 8% to 13% of a sample with more than 150,000 clones, 82% of them seen once. The sequencing sample was made of PBMCs or T cells enriched from blood (not recorded which). These receptors came from a man between 50 and 59 years old who had recovered from COVID-19. CDR3s include the opening cysteine and the closing phenylalanine or tryptophan. The order of the fields is J gene, D gene, V gene, clone size, CDR3 DNA, CDR3 protein. The D gene is left open where the match is weak. Expanded clones are given a class, and other clones once, few, many or no size at all.

TRBJ1-3 | NA | TRBV7-9 | NA | TGTGCCAGCAGCCCCCCGCCTGGACAGCTACGGGACACCATATATTTT | CASSPPPGQLRDTIYF
TRBJ2-7 | TRBD1 | TRBV3-1/TRBV3-2 | NA | TGTGCCAGCAGCCCTACAGGGGGTCCAGGCGAGCAGTACTTC | CASSPTGGPGEQYF
TRBJ2-2 | NA | TRBV6-2/TRBV6-3 | once | TGTGCCAGCAGTTACTCGGGCACGGGGGACACCGGGGAGCTGTTTTTT | CASSYSGTGDTGELFF
TRBJ2-7 | NA | TRBV15 | NA | TGTGCCACCAGCAAAACGATCGGGCTCTTGCGGGACGAGCAGTACTTC | CATSKTIGLLRDEQYF
TRBJ2-3 | NA | TRBV28 | NA | TGTGCCAGCAGTTTATACCACGTCACACCAGATACGCAGTATTTT | CASSLYHVTPDTQYF
TRBJ2-2 | NA | TRBV2 | NA | TGTGCCACTAGAAGACAGGTAACCTCCGGGGAGCTGTTTTTT | CATRRQVTSGELFF
TRBJ1-1 | TRBD1 | TRBV28 | NA | TGTGCTACACAGGGGGCCGACTGGAACACTGAAGCTTTCTTT | CATQGADWNTEAFF
TRBJ2-7 | NA | TRBV7-9 | NA | TGTGCCAGCAGCCCACCAGACAGGAAACACGAGCAGTACTTC | CASSPPDRKHEQYF
TRBJ2-7 | TRBD2 | TRBV4-2 | NA | TGTGCCAGCACCCAGACTAGCGGGAGTTTTTACGAGCAGTACTTC | CASTQTSGSFYEQYF
TRBJ1-2 | NA | TRBV18 | NA | TGTGCCAGCTCACTCTCACAGGGAGGGGAAGGCTACACCTTC | CASSLSQGGEGYTF
TRBJ1-5 | NA | TRBV6-5 | NA | TGTGCCAGCAGTTCCGGGGGGCCCCAGCATTTT | CASSSGGPQHF
TRBJ1-6 | NA | TRBV4-1 | NA | TGCGCCAGCAGCCATGTATTAGATAATTCACCCCTCCACTTT | CASSHVLDNSPLHF
TRBJ2-1 | NA | TRBV20-1 | NA | TGCAGTGCTAGTGGCAGGGCATCCTACAATGAGCAGTTCTTC | CSASGRASYNEQFF
TRBJ2-3 | NA | TRBV3-1/TRBV3-2 | NA | TGTGCCAGCAGCCTTCAGGGCCCCTCAGATACGCAGTATTTT | CASSLQGPSDTQYF
TRBJ2-6 | NA | TRBV5-1 | NA | TGCGCCAGCAGTCTAGCAGGGGTTGATGGGGCCAACGTCCTGACTTTC | CASSLAGVDGANVLTF
TRBJ1-5 | TRBD1 | TRBV5-1 | NA | TGCGCCAGCAGCCTCTGGACAGGGGACAATCAGCCCCAGCATTTT | CASSLWTGDNQPQHF
TRBJ2-2 | NA | TRBV5-1 | NA | TGCGCCAGCAGAGTAGAGAACACCGGGGAGCTGTTTTTT | CASRVENTGELFF
TRBJ1-4 | TRBD1 | TRBV27 | NA | TGTGCCAGCAGTTTCCCGTTGGACAGGGGAGAAGAAAAACTGTTTTTT | CASSFPLDRGEEKLFF
TRBJ2-3 | TRBD2 | TRBV7-2 | NA | TGTGCCAGCAGGACTAGCGGCTCTAGCACAGATACGCAGTATTTT | CASRTSGSSTDTQYF
TRBJ1-1 | NA | TRBV5-4 | NA | TGTGCCAGCAGCTTGGGTGGGGGGATCAACACTGAAGCTTTCTTT | CASSLGGGINTEAFF